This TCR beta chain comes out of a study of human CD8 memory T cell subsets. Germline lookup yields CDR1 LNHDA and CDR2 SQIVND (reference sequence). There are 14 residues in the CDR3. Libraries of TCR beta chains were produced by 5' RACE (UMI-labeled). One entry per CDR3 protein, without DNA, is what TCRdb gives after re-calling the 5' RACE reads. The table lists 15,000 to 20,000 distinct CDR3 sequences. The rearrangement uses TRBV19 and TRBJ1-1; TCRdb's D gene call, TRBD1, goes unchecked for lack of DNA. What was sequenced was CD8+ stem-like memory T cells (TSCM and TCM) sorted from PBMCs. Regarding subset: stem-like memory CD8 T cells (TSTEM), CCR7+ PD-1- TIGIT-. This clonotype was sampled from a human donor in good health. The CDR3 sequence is CASSTAGGDTEAFF.